This entry describes one T cell receptor (beta chain). The data were obtained in a study of blood T cell repertoires in COVID-19. For the study at large: Material from acute and convalescent COVID-19 was sourced from the United States, Italy and Spain. Nucleic acid was either cDNA or gDNA, and it came from T cells, B-cell-depleted T cells, or PBMCs.

Per the original methods: Amplifying reference gene primers gave estimates of nucleated cell counts. Produced via immunoSEQ multiplex PCR; TCRdb's table is partial and in-frame only. That table gives V, J and clone size, and the DNA gave D and trimming. The sample yields about 200,000 clones, under 90% seen once. One Seattle source followed patients from active infection through their disease course. CDR3 length: 14 residues. V lost 4 bases to trimming and J lost 1 base; unmatched junction nucleotides: 4. Germline values: CDR1 LNHDA, CDR2 SQIVND (reference sequence). The origin of this receptor is a woman over 75 with COVID-19, enrolled during active disease. Material for sequencing was peripheral blood. The chain combines TRBV19 with TRBJ2-7; 7 bases agree with TRBD1. The CDR3 DNA reads as TGTGCCAGTAGTACGCGGACAGGATCCTACGAGCAGTACTTC. Protein sequence: CASSTRTGSYEQYF.